The rows below give T cell receptor beta chains drawn from one sample of a study of T cell responses to AZD1222 COVID-19 vaccine. The table came from immunoSEQ multiplex PCR; TCRdb's copy has only in-frame clones and leaves some out. The repertoire has 140,000 or so clones, roughly 87% of them found once; the top ten carry under 2%. The sequencing used peripheral blood, collected 28 days after the second AZD1222 dose. Every receptor here comes from an adult who received the AZD1222 COVID-19 vaccine. The CDR3 runs from the conserved cysteine through the conserved F or W. D genes are given only for firm matches. Where a row states a size, it is once, few, many or the class of an expanded clone; other rows omit it.

clone size,V gene,CDR3 length,D gene,J gene,CDR3 DNA,CDR3 protein
.,TRBV4-3,17,TRBD1,TRBJ1-1,TGCGCCAGCAGCCAAGGGAATGGGGGACAGGGCCCCACTGAAGCTTTCTTT,CASSQGNGGQGPTEAFF
.,TRBV3-1/TRBV3-2,16,TRBD2,TRBJ2-1,TGTGCCAGCAGACTTTCGACTAGCGGGAGTGGGAGTGAGCAGTTCTTC,CASRLSTSGSGSEQFF
.,TRBV27,14,.,TRBJ1-6,TGTGCCAGCAGTTTTTTGGGGAGAGATTCACCCCTCCACTTT,CASSFLGRDSPLHF
.,TRBV27,15,TRBD1,TRBJ1-6,TGTGCCAGCTCCCGGACAGGGCAGTATAATTCACCCCTCCACTTT,CASSRTGQYNSPLHF
.,TRBV7-8,16,.,TRBJ2-1,TGTGCCAGCAGCTTAGCGGTGGGAGTTTCCTACAATGAGCAGTTCTTC,CASSLAVGVSYNEQFF
.,TRBV9,13,.,TRBJ1-3,TGTGCCAGCAGCGCCACCTCTGGAAACACCATATATTTT,CASSATSGNTIYF
.,TRBV19,13,.,TRBJ2-7,TGTGCCAGTAGTGTCACTAGCCAGGGCGAGCAGTACTTC,CASSVTSQGEQYF
.,TRBV7-2,19,TRBD1,TRBJ2-6,TGTGCCAGCAGCCCCCGGGGGACAGGGTGGTCCTCTGGGGCCAACGTCCTGACTTTC,CASSPRGTGWSSGANVLTF
.,TRBV5-6,14,TRBD1,TRBJ1-4,TGTGCCAGCAGCTTACAGGGGGCGCGTGAAAAACTGTTTTTT,CASSLQGAREKLFF
.,TRBV5-4,12,.,TRBJ2-1,TGTGCCAGCAGCTCTGGTCTAAATGAGCAGTTCTTC,CASSSGLNEQFF
.,TRBV4-3,15,.,TRBJ1-2,TGCGCCAGCAGTTTCAGCCGCGGGGGGGGAAATGGCTACACCTTC,CASSFSRGGGNGYTF
.,TRBV11-3,12,.,TRBJ2-1,TGTGCCAGCAGTGTGAGGGACAATGAGCAGTTCTTC,CASSVRDNEQFF
.,TRBV5-6,15,.,TRBJ1-1,TGTGCCAGCAGCTTGGGGGTGACAAGGGGGACTGAAGCTTTCTTT,CASSLGVTRGTEAFF
.,TRBV7-2,15,.,TRBJ2-7,TGTGCCAGCAGCTACAACCCGGGACGAGCCTACGAGCAGTACTTC,CASSYNPGRAYEQYF
.,TRBV4-3,15,.,TRBJ2-2,TGCGCCAGCAGTCGAAACCTTCCTTTGGACGGGGAGCTGTTTTTT,CASSRNLPLDGELFF
.,TRBV5-1,13,.,TRBJ1-1,TGCGCCAGCAGCTTGGCTTTGAATACTGAAGCTTTCTTT,CASSLALNTEAFF
.,TRBV18,14,.,TRBJ1-5,TGTGCCAGCTCCCTGGGACCGGGCGGTCAGCCCCAGCATTTT,CASSLGPGGQPQHF
.,TRBV19,13,.,TRBJ1-3,TGTGCCAGTAGTCGGGGACCTGGAAACACCATATATTTT,CASSRGPGNTIYF
.,TRBV19,17,.,TRBJ2-3,TGTGCCAGTAGTCCCCTCGTCTTAACAGGGTCCACAGATACGCAGTATTTT,CASSPLVLTGSTDTQYF
once,TRBV30,13,.,TRBJ1-6,TGTGCCTGGAGTTCGAGAGATAATTCACCCCTCCACTTT,CAWSSRDNSPLHF
.,TRBV9,15,.,TRBJ2-5,TGTGCCAGCAGCCCCCTGTGGGGTATCCAAGAGACCCAGTACTTC,CASSPLWGIQETQYF
.,TRBV5-1,13,.,TRBJ1-2,TGCGCCAGCAGCTTGAAGCCAGGGGAAGGCTACACCTTC,CASSLKPGEGYTF
.,TRBV7-9,14,.,TRBJ2-1,TGTGCCAGCAGCTTATTGGCGGGTCCCCAGAGGCGGTTCTTC,CASSLLAGPQRRFF
.,TRBV10-3,15,TRBD2,TRBJ2-2,TGTGCCATCCTAGCGGGAGATCTTAACACCGGGGAGCTGTTTTTT,CAILAGDLNTGELFF
once,TRBV2,15,TRBD1,TRBJ2-2,TGTGCCAGCAGTGAACAAGACAGGGGATCCGGGGAGCTGTTTTTT,CASSEQDRGSGELFF
once,TRBV21-1,16,.,TRBJ1-4,TGTGCCAGCAGCAAATACTACAGGGCGAAGAGTGAAAAACTGTTTTTT,CASSKYYRAKSEKLFF
.,TRBV18,13,.,TRBJ1-1,TGTGCCAGCTCACCAAGAGATGGCACTGAAGCTTTCTTT,CASSPRDGTEAFF
.,TRBV20-1,11,.,TRBJ1-2,TGCTCCCAGGGAAGGGCGTATGGCTACACCTTC,CSQGRAYGYTF
.,TRBV7-9,12,.,TRBJ2-1,TGTGCCAGCACCACGGACCACCCCGGGCAGTTCTTC,CASTTDHPGQFF
.,TRBV29-1,15,.,TRBJ2-1,TGCAGCGCCTCTTTAGGGGTGGGCGACTACAATGAGCAGTTCTTC,CSASLGVGDYNEQFF
.,TRBV27,13,TRBD1,TRBJ1-2,TGTGCCAGCAGCCCGCGGACAGGTTATAATTGCACCTTC,CASSPRTGYNCTF